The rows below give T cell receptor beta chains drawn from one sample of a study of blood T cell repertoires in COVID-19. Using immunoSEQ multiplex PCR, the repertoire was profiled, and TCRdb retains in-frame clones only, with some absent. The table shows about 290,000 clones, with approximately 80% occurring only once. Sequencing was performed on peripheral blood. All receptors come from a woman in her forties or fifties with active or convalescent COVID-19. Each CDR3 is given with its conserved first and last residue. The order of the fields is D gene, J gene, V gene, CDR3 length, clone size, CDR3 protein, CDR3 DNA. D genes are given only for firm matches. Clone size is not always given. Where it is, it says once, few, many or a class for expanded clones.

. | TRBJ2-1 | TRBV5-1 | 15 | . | CASSGSGSSYNEQFF | TGCGCCAGCAGCGGTAGCGGTAGCTCCTACAATGAGCAGTTCTTC
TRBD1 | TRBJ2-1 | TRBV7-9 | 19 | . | CASSDRDRGAPDPTHEQFF | TGTGCCAGCAGCGACAGGGACAGGGGGGCGCCGGACCCAACGCATGAGCAGTTCTTC
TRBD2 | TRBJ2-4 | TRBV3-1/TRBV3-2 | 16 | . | CASSFRLAGAKNIQYF | TGTGCCAGCAGCTTCCGACTAGCGGGAGCCAAAAACATTCAGTACTTC
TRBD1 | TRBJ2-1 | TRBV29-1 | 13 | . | CSVGTGKEGEQFF | TGCAGCGTGGGGACAGGGAAGGAAGGTGAGCAGTTCTTC
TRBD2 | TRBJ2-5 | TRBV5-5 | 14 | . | CASSIGLAEETQYF | TGTGCCAGCAGCATAGGACTAGCAGAAGAGACCCAGTACTTC
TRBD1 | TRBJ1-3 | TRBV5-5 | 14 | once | CASSFRTGWNTIYF | TGTGCCAGCAGCTTCCGGACAGGGTGGAACACCATATATTTT
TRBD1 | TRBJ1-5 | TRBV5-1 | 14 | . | CASSWGQDDQPQHF | TGCGCCAGCAGCTGGGGACAGGACGATCAGCCCCAGCATTTT
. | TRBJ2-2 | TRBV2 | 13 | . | CASSLRGAGELFF | TGTGCCAGCAGTCTGCGGGGAGCCGGGGAGCTGTTTTTT
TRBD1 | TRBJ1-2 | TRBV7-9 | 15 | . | CASSQHDRGNYGYTF | TGTGCCAGCAGCCAGCACGACAGGGGCAACTATGGCTACACCTTC
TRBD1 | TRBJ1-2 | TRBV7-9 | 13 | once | CASSLGQGDGYTF | TGTGCCAGCAGCTTAGGACAGGGAGACGGCTACACCTTC
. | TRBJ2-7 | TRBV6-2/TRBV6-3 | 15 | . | CASSYGEPGVYEQYF | TGTGCCAGCAGTTATGGGGAGCCTGGGGTCTACGAGCAGTACTTC
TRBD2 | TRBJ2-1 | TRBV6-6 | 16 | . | CASSYSTSGGHNEQFF | TGTGCCAGCAGTTACTCGACTAGCGGAGGCCACAATGAGCAGTTCTTC
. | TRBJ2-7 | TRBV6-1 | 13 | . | CASSERASYEQYF | TGTGCCAGCAGTGAGCGCGCCTCCTACGAGCAGTACTTC
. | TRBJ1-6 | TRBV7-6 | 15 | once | CASSLITSYNSPLHF | TGTGCCAGCAGCTTAATTACAAGCTATAATTCACCCCTCCACTTT
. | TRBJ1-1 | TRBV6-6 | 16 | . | CASSYLSGFLNTEAFF | TGTGCCAGCAGTTACCTTTCGGGATTTCTGAACACTGAAGCTTTCTTT
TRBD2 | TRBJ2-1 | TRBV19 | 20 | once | CASSPPGLAGVIISYNEQFF | TGTGCCAGTAGTCCGCCCGGACTAGCGGGAGTAATTATTTCCTACAATGAGCAGTTCTTC
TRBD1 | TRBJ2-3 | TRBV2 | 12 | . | CAGTGVEDTQYF | TGTGCAGGGACAGGGGTGGAAGATACGCAGTATTTT
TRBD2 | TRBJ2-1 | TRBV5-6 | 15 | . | CASSLSPSGDNEQFF | TGTGCCAGCAGCTTGTCCCCTAGCGGAGACAATGAGCAGTTCTTC
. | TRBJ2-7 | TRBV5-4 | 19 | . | CASSPTAFGRTTISYEQYF | TGTGCCAGCAGCCCCACGGCGTTCGGCAGGACGACTATATCCTACGAGCAGTACTTC
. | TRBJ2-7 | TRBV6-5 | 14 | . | CASITQRGYSEQYF | TGTGCCAGCATTACCCAACGGGGGTATAGCGAGCAGTACTTC
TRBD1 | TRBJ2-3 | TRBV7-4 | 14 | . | CARTAGGGSGTQYF | TGTGCCAGAACAGCAGGGGGCGGTTCAGGTACGCAGTATTTT
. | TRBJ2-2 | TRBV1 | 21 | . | CTSSQNWGRYSGSSNTGELFF | TGCACCAGCAGCCAAAACTGGGGGAGGTATAGCGGGAGTTCGAACACCGGGGAGCTGTTTTTT
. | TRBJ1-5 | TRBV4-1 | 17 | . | CASSRGSGSYSNQPQHF | TGCGCCAGCAGCCGAGGCTCTGGTAGTTATAGCAATCAGCCCCAGCATTTT
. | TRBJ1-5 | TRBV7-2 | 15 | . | CASSSTGLRAGPQHF | TGTGCCAGCAGCTCGACAGGTCTCAGAGCTGGGCCCCAGCATTTT
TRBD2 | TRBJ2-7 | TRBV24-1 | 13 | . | CATGTSGSYEQYF | TGTGCCACGGGGACTAGCGGCTCCTACGAGCAGTACTTC
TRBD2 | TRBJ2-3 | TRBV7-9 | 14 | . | CASSLGGREDTQYF | TGTGCCAGCAGCTTAGGCGGGAGAGAAGATACGCAGTATTTT
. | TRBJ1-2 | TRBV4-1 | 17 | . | CASSHSGLNPIMRGYTF | TGCGCCAGCAGCCACAGCGGACTGAATCCCATTATGAGGGGCTACACCTTC
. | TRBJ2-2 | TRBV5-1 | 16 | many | CASSLAAGPGTGELFF | TGCGCCAGCAGCTTGGCCGCGGGACCGGGCACCGGGGAGCTGTTTTTT
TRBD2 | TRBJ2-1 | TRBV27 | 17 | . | CASSLFWEGHFTAEQFF | TGTGCCAGCAGCCTCTTCTGGGAGGGCCACTTTACGGCTGAGCAGTTCTTC
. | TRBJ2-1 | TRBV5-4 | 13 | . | CASSLDSYNEQFF | TGTGCCAGCAGCTTGGACTCGTACAATGAGCAGTTCTTC
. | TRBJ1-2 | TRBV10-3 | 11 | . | CAISGGWAATF | TGTGCCATCAGTGGCGGGTGGGCGGCTACCTTC
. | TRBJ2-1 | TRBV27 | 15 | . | CASILLGGRQNEQFF | TGTGCCAGCATCCTCCTAGGAGGGAGACAAAATGAGCAGTTCTTC
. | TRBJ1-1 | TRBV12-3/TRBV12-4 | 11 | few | CASSEVTEAFF | TGTGCCAGCAGCGAGGTCACTGAAGCTTTCTTT
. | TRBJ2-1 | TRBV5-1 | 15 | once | CASSWGRVAVNEQFF | TGCGCCAGCAGCTGGGGGAGAGTAGCGGTGAATGAGCAGTTCTTC
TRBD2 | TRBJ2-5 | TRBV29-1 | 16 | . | CRGRRGAGGAQETQYF | TGCCGCGGGCGGCGCGGGGCGGGGGGGGCCCAAGAGACCCAGTACTTC
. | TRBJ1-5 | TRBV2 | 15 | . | CASSEARHRNQPQHF | TGTGCCAGCAGTGAAGCGCGGCATCGCAATCAGCCCCAGCATTTT
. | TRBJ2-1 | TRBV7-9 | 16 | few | CASSLGSRGNYNEQFF | TGTGCCAGCAGCTTAGGAAGCAGGGGAAACTACAATGAGCAGTTCTTC
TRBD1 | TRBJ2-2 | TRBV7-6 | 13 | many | CASSLTGDGELFF | TGTGCCAGCAGCTTAACAGGGGACGGGGAGCTGTTTTTT
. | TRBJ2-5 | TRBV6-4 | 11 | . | CARYWEETQYF | TGTGCCAGATACTGGGAGGAGACCCAGTACTTC
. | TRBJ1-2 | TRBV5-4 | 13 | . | CASSPDSFGGYTF | TGTGCCAGCAGTCCGGACAGCTTCGGGGGCTACACCTTC
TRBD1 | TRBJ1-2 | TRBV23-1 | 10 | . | CASSHLGTDF | TGCGCCAGCAGTCACCTCGGGACAGACTTC
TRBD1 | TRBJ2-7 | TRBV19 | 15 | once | CASSIPGTAHYEQYF | TGTGCCAGTAGTATTCCCGGGACAGCCCATTACGAGCAGTACTTC
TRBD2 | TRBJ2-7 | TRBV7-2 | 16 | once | CASSFSIAGGRYEQYF | TGTGCCAGCAGCTTTAGCATCGCGGGAGGGCGATACGAGCAGTACTTC
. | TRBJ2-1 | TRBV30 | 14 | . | CAWSPQGLSYEQFF | TGTGCCTGGAGTCCCCAGGGGTTGTCTTATGAGCAGTTCTTC
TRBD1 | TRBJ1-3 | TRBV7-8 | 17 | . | CASSLAGTGLSGNTIYF | TGTGCCAGCAGCTTAGCTGGGACAGGGTTGAGTGGAAACACCATATATTTT
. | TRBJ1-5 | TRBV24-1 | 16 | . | CATSPSGRDGNQPQHF | TGTGCCACCAGCCCCTCGGGGAGGGATGGCAATCAGCCCCAGCATTTT
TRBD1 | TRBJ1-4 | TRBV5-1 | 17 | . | CASSSRGTGTTGEKLFF | TGCGCCAGCAGCTCCCGCGGGACAGGGACAACGGGGGAAAAACTGTTTTTT
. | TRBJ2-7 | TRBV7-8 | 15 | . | CASSPLEGVLGEQYF | TGTGCCAGCAGCCCCCTGGAGGGAGTTCTAGGCGAGCAGTACTTC
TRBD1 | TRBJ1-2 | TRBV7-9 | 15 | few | CASSQDGGGNYGYTF | TGTGCCAGCAGCCAGGACGGAGGGGGCAACTATGGCTACACCTTC
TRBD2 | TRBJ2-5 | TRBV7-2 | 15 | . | CASSSVAGVGETQYF | TGTGCCAGCAGCTCCGTAGCGGGAGTGGGCGAGACCCAGTACTTC
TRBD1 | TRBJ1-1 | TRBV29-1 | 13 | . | CSVFWAGGATAFF | TGCAGCGTGTTCTGGGCAGGGGGCGCGACAGCTTTCTTT
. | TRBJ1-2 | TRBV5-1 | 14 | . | CASRLGGSEAGYTF | TGCGCCAGCAGGTTGGGGGGCTCCGAGGCAGGCTACACCTTC
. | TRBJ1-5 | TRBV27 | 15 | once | CASRPFASGNQPQHF | TGTGCCAGCAGACCCTTCGCCTCGGGCAATCAGCCCCAGCATTTT
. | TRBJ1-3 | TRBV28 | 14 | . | CASSGIETGNTIYF | TGTGCCTCCTCGGGGATAGAGACTGGAAACACCATATATTTT